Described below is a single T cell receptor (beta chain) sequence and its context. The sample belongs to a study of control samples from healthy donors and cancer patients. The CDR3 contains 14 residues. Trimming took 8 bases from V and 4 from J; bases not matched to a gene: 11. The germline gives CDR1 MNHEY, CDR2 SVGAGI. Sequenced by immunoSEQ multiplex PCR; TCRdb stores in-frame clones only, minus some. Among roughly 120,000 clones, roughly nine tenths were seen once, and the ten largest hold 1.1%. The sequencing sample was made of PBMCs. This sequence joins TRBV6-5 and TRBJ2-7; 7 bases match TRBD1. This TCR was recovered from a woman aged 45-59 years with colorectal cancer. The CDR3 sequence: CASALGTDAYEQYF. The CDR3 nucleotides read TGTGCCAGCGCCTTAGGGACAGATGCGTACGAGCAGTACTTC.